This T cell receptor beta chain originates from a study of radiotherapy plus CTLA-4 blockade in lung cancer (dated by TCRdb to 2016 to 2019). Turning to the overall study: Among the enrolled patients, about 20% had an objective response, and 31% reached disease control.

The paper as a whole reports these results and caveats: The strongest predictors of response were reported to be early dynamic shifts in blood T cell clones along with a rise in serum interferon-beta following radiation. After treatment with radiotherapy and ipilimumab, TCR clones that originated in tumors expanded in peripheral blood.

On this clone: No antigen is known for it. No much larger clone is present one base from it, and per-base qualities are unavailable.

Libraries were constructed by the immunoSEQ multiplex PCR assay. Entries here come from immuneACCESS through TCRdb and include only in-frame sequences with V and J called. Some clones fail to appear in such tables; in the studies checked, an unresolved V gene covers under half of the shortfall, and the cause of the remainder is unknown. The sample records about 76,000 clones, around 76% of which are singletons. Roughly 23% of the sample rests with the top ten. The cysteine opens and the phenylalanine closes a CDR3 of 15 amino acids. Only the CDR3 region is kept as DNA, spanning 45 bases read in frame from base 1. The CDR1 and CDR2 encoded by the germline V gene are SGDLS and YYNGEE. Germline trimming amounts to 4 bases on V and 0 bases on J, with 3 as the count of junction bases outside the gene matches. The study evaluated CTLA-4 blockade (ipilimumab) given together with focal radiation therapy in patients who had chemo-refractory metastatic non-small-cell lung cancer.

The V gene is TRBV9 and the J gene is TRBJ2-1, with 8 middle bases fitting TRBD1. The TCR originated in a human donor with non-small cell lung cancer whose response to radiotherapy plus ipilimumab could not be evaluated. Some clones in this sample may be carry-over from other donors' samples. Sequencing used peripheral blood, obtained from a patient treated with radiotherapy plus ipilimumab. The CDR3 region has the sequence CASSLTGVSYNEQFF. The base sequence is TGTGCCAGCAGCTTGACAGGGGTCTCCTACAATGAGCAGTTCTTC. Here the CDR3 is joined to the reference TRBV9 and TRBJ2-1 genes, and the full variable domain is: DSGVTQTPKHLITATGQRVTLRCSPRSGDLSVYWYQQSLDQGLQFLIQYYNGEERAKGNILERFSAQQFPDLHSELNLSSLELGDSALYFCASSLTGVSYNEQFFGPGTRLTVL.